Each of the 24 T cell receptor beta chains below was sequenced from the same sample in a study of beta chain features in type 1 diabetes. Study-level findings and limits: When Type 1 diabetes patients were examined, their TCRB CDR3s proved moderately but significantly shorter in all four CD4+ subsets.

Every isolated RNA sample was fully reverse transcribed, so sequencing captured expressed TCRB transcripts. The data were produced by immunoSEQ multiplex PCR, yet TCRdb's version contains in-frame clones alone and is incomplete. Of around 250,000 clones detected, 24% appear once; the ten largest clones hold around 0.011%. Their specific antigens are unknown. Sequenced: naive CD4+ T cells from blood. The receptors derive from a woman aged 25 to 39 with type 1 diabetes.

The chain links TRBV28 to TRBJ2-1; no reliable D call. The CDR3 runs 12 residues. Trimming left V 3 bases short and J 8 bases short, with 8 bases between. Germline V gene lookup returns CDR1 MDHEN and CDR2 SYDVKM. The CDR3 is CASSFQRHEQFF. The CDR3 nucleotides read TGTGCCAGCAGTTTCCAGAGGCATGAGCAGTTCTTC.

The chain joins TRBV30 to TRBJ2-1; D possibly corresponds to TRBD2 (5 bases). The CDR3 is 14 amino acids. V lost 5 bases and J lost 0, with 11 bases in between. Germline lookup yields CDR1 GTSNPN and CDR2 SVGIG (reference sequence). The CDR3 is CAWASGSSYNEQFF. The CDR3 nucleotides are TGTGCCTGGGCGAGCGGTAGCTCCTACAATGAGCAGTTCTTC.

A few counts support this clone. This chain uses TRBV18 with TRBJ1-1; D is undetermined. The CDR3 length is 14 residues. Trimming shortened V by 3 bases and J by 3 bases, and 11 bases separated the two germline ends. Germline V gene sequence: CDR1 KGHSH, CDR2 LQKENI. The CDR3 loop is CASSPTDWDTEAFF. DNA for the CDR3: TGTGCCAGCTCACCGACTGATTGGGACACTGAAGCTTTCTTT.

The chain couples TRBV7-9 to TRBJ1-2, with D possibly being TRBD1 (5 bases). Looked up from germline, CDR1 is SEHNR and CDR2 is FQNEAQ (reference sequence). The V end was cut by 1 base, the J end by 2 bases, with 14 bases between. There are 16 residues in the CDR3. DNA of the CDR3: TGTGCCAGCAGCTTAGAACTGTTTGGGGCCAACTATGGCTACACCTTC. It translates to CASSLELFGANYGYTF.

Concerning this clone: At the DNA level, this CDR3 is encoded by other sequences in the same sample as well. CDR3: CSVGGDYGYTF. In DNA, the CDR3 is TGCAGCGTTGGGGGAGACTATGGCTACACCTTC. This chain uses TRBV29-1 with TRBJ1-2; D ambiguous. CDR1 is SQVTM, CDR2 ANQGSEA, per germline. V lost 4 bases and J lost 3, with 6 bases in between. The CDR3 extends over 11 amino acids.

The rearrangement uses TRBV18 and TRBJ2-1, with 11 bases aligning to TRBD2. Germline V gene sequence: CDR1 KGHSH, CDR2 LQKENI. CDR3 length equals 15 residues. J lost 8 bases, V lost 3 bases, and 6 bases had no gene match. Written as DNA, the CDR3 is TGTGCCAGCTCACCTCTAGCGGGAGGAGCCCATGAGCAGTTCTTC. Translated: CASSPLAGGAHEQFF.

The chain joins TRBV18 to TRBJ2-3; maybe TRBD1 (5 bases). The V gene lost 3 bases and the J gene lost 0 bases, with 7 bases spanning the gap. CDR3 length: 14 amino acids. CDR1 is KGHSH and CDR2 is LQKENI in the germline V gene. CDR3 sequence reads: CASSPDISTDTQYF. The CDR3, as DNA: TGTGCCAGCTCACCGGACATAAGCACAGATACGCAGTATTTT.

This clone was seen a few times. V gene TRBV25-1 combines with J gene TRBJ2-1; D gene uncertain. The CDR3 extends over 13 amino acids. Trimming removed 4 bases from V and 10 bases from J, with 14 bases in between. The germline gives CDR1 MGHDK, CDR2 SYGVNS. The CDR3 region is CASSAIQNREQFF. The CDR3 DNA sequence: TGTGCCAGCAGTGCCATCCAAAATCGGGAGCAGTTCTTC.

V and J are TRBV11-2 and TRBJ2-5; a possible D gene is TRBD2 (5 bases). Trimming took off 2 bases at V and 9 bases at J, with 19 bases between the two ends. The germline V gene has CDR1 SGHAT and CDR2 FQNNGV. The CDR3 sequence is 15 residues long. In DNA form, the CDR3 reads TGTGCCAGCAGCTTACCGTGGGAACGGACCGGGGCCCAGTACTTC. This gives the protein CASSLPWERTGAQYF.

This clone was detected a few times. The gene calls are TRBV27 and TRBJ2-5, with 8 bases lining up with TRBD1. The CDR3 sequence is 14 residues long. CDR1 is MNHEY and CDR2 is SMNVEV in the germline V gene (reference sequence). V lost 11 bases, J lost 2 bases, and 10 bases stayed unmatched. CDR3 residues: CASKDRGYQETQYF. The CDR3 DNA reads TGTGCCTCAAAAGACAGGGGATATCAAGAGACCCAGTACTTC.

The chain uses TRBV7-2 and TRBJ1-2; D may be TRBD1 (5 bases). The germline V gene has CDR1 SGHTA and CDR2 FQGNSA. The CDR3 loop spans 12 amino acids. Trimming removed 3 bases from V and 4 bases from J, with 6 bases in between. CDR3: CASSFQGYGYTF. In nucleotides, the CDR3 is TGTGCCAGCAGCTTCCAGGGCTATGGCTACACCTTC.

This clone was observed a few times. The chain links TRBV4-1 to TRBJ1-2; no clear D gene. Germline V lookup: CDR1 MGHRA, CDR2 YSYEKL. The CDR3 sequence is 12 residues long. Trimming pared 0 bases from V and 6 bases from J, leaving 5 bases between. The CDR3 DNA sequence: TGCGCCAGCAGCCAAGATCGTCATGGCTACACCTTC. Translating gives CASSQDRHGYTF.

DNA of the CDR3: TGCGCCAGCAGCCCGGGACAGGCCTCCTACGAGCAGTACTTC. Translation: CASSPGQASYEQYF. The rearrangement links TRBV5-1 to TRBJ2-7; TRBD1 matches 8 bases. Unmatched junction bases numbered 3, after V lost 4 bases and J lost 0 bases. The V gene's germline CDR1 is SGHRS and CDR2 YFSETQ. The CDR3 sequence is 14 residues long.

The V and J genes are TRBV30 and TRBJ2-3; D ambiguous. This CDR3 has 11 amino acids. Germline V gene sequence: CDR1 GTSNPN, CDR2 SVGIG (reference sequence). Trimming took 3 bases from V and 6 from J, leaving 7 bases between them. CDR3 protein: CAWRKSDTQYF. CDR3 nucleotide sequence: TGTGCCTGGAGGAAGAGCGATACGCAGTATTTT.

The V and J genes are TRBV5-4 and TRBJ1-2; 10 bases line up with TRBD1. With 1 base clipped from V and 0 bases from J, the junction kept 9 bases outside the gene matches. Germline V gene lookup returns CDR1 SGHNT and CDR2 YYREEE (reference sequence). The CDR3 consists of 18 residues. The CDR3 DNA follows: TGTGCCAGCAGCTTGAGGGGGACAGGGGCTCGGACTAACTATGGCTACACCTTC. This gives the protein CASSLRGTGARTNYGYTF. Complete variable domain (other parts from reference TRBV5-4 and TRBJ1-2): ETGVTQSPTHLIKTRGQQVTLRCSSQSGHNTVSWYQQALGQGPQFIFQYYREEENGRGNFPPRFSGLQFPNYSSELNVNALELDDSALYLCASSLRGTGARTNYGYTFGSGTRLTVV.

CDR3 sequence reads: CASSFAQNNEQFF. As DNA, the CDR3 is TGTGCCAGCAGCTTTGCACAGAACAATGAGCAGTTCTTC. The V gene is TRBV7-3, the J gene TRBJ2-1; D gene unclear. CDR1 and CDR2 (germline): SGHTA, FQGTGA. The CDR3 runs to 13 residues. Trimming cost V 3 bases and J 5 bases, with 8 bases left between them.

The V and J genes are TRBV15 and TRBJ2-3; D is perhaps TRBD2 (6 bases). Germline CDR1 is LNHNV and CDR2 is YYDKDF (reference sequence). V lost 2 bases to trimming and J lost 4 bases, with 13 bases between them. The CDR3 is 15 residues long. The DNA of the CDR3 is TGTGCCACCAGCAGATTGGGGACTCCCCCAGATACGCAGTATTTT. Translation: CATSRLGTPPDTQYF.

Concerning this clone: Distinct nucleotide sequences in the sample also encode this CDR3. This chain links TRBV11-2 with TRBJ2-1, with D possibly being TRBD1 (5 bases). V lost 1 base and J lost 4, with 5 bases in between. Germline V gene lookup returns CDR1 SGHAT and CDR2 FQNNGV. The CDR3 consists of 13 residues. CDR3 amino acids: CASSLAGYNEQFF. The CDR3 DNA follows: TGTGCCAGCAGCTTAGCAGGGTACAATGAGCAGTTCTTC.

The CDR3 reads CATSRDGDLPSGYTF. DNA of the CDR3: TGTGCCACCAGCAGAGATGGAGACCTGCCGAGTGGCTACACCTTC. The chain combines TRBV15 with TRBJ1-2; no clear D gene. Germline V gene data show CDR1 as LNHNV and CDR2 as YYDKDF (reference sequence). Trimming stripped 0 bases from V and 7 bases from J, with 15 bases between. The CDR3 runs 15 residues.

V is TRBV6-5 and J is TRBJ2-1; TRBD1 is a possible D gene (5 bases). CDR1 MNHEY and CDR2 SVGAGI come from the germline V gene. This CDR3 region has 16 residues. Trimming cost V 3 bases and J 9 bases, with 21 bases left between them. The CDR3 is CASSYGAGSGLGEQFF. DNA of the CDR3: TGTGCCAGCAGTTATGGGGCAGGATCGGGCCTCGGTGAGCAGTTCTTC.

The J gene is TRBJ1-1, the V gene TRBV29-1, with D perhaps matching TRBD1 (5 bases). Germline V gives CDR1 SQVTM, CDR2 ANQGSEA. V gave up 5 bases and J gave up 0 bases, with 10 bases separating them. The CDR3 contains 13 residues. The CDR3 nucleotides read TGCAGCGTTCTCGACAGTATGAACACTGAAGCTTTCTTT. Its protein is CSVLDSMNTEAFF. The entire variable domain, with the rest obtained from reference TRBV29-1 and TRBJ1-1, is as follows: SAVISQKPSRDICQRGTSLTIQCQVDSQVTMMFWYRQQPGQSLTLIATANQGSEATYESGFVIDKFPISRPNLTFSTLTVSNMSPEDSSIYLCSVLDSMNTEAFFGQGTRLTVV.

J is TRBJ2-7 and V is TRBV4-1; perhaps TRBD2 as D (5 bases). Germline CDR1 MGHRA, CDR2 YSYEKL. V was cut by 0 bases and J by 0 bases, with 12 bases left in between. The CDR3 sequence is 16 residues long. The CDR3 region has the DNA TGCGCCAGCAGCCAAGATACCGGGGTAAGCTCCTACGAGCAGTACTTC. Amino acids: CASSQDTGVSSYEQYF.

A few counts support this clone. The chain couples TRBV19 to TRBJ1-1; the D is unclear. Trimming left V 4 bases short and J 5 bases short, with 14 bases between. The CDR3 is 14 residues long. Germline V CDR1 and CDR2: LNHDA, SQIVND (reference sequence). The CDR3 DNA reads TGTGCCAGTAGTACCTCCGGGGTTTGGACTGAAGCTTTCTTT. The encoded protein is CASSTSGVWTEAFF.

V gene TRBV29-1 combines with J gene TRBJ1-2; 10 bases line up with TRBD1. In germline, CDR1 is SQVTM, CDR2 ANQGSEA. Trimming cost V 6 bases and J 8 bases; bases outside gene matches: 9. The CDR3 has 13 amino acids. In DNA, the CDR3 is TGCAGCGTCCCGCGGGGACAGGGGACGGGCTACACCTTC. This codes for CSVPRGQGTGYTF.